The next 18 T cell receptor beta chains were all read from a single sample in a study of T cell responses to AZD1222 COVID-19 vaccine. Measured with immunoSEQ multiplex PCR; TCRdb has only the in-frame clones, and not every one. The sample includes about 76,000 clones, about 80% of them seen just once. Specimen: peripheral blood, collected 28 days after the second dose of the MenACWY control vaccine. The receptors derive from an adult who received the MenACWY meningococcal vaccine as a control.

The CDR3 nucleotides are TGTGCCAGCATTGAGGGCGGGGGCCCAGATACGCAGTATTTT. This gives the protein CASIEGGGPDTQYF. This chain links TRBV2 with TRBJ2-3, with D tentatively TRBD2 (7 bases). Trimming took off 7 bases at V and 4 bases at J, with 15 bases between the two ends. The CDR3 extends over 14 amino acids. Germline V CDR1 and CDR2: SNHLY, FYNNEI. The full variable domain, rest sourced from reference TRBV2 and TRBJ2-3, is EPEVTQTPSHQVTQMGQEVILRCVPISNHLYFYWYRQILGQKVEFLVSFYNNEISEKSEIFDDQFSVERPDGSNFTLKIRSTKLEDSAMYFCASIEGGGPDTQYFGPGTRLTVL.

This rearrangement joins TRBV11-3 to TRBJ2-4; 7 bases line up with TRBD1. CDR3 length equals 18 residues. CDR1 and CDR2 from the germline V gene are SGHNT and YENEEA. V was clipped by 5 bases and J by 0 bases; unmatched bases: 13. DNA of the CDR3: TGTGCCAGCAGCCGCCGGAGAATGGACAGGTTAGCCAAAAACATTCAGTACTTC. Protein sequence: CASSRRRMDRLAKNIQYF.

The rearrangement links TRBV3-1 (or the pseudogene TRBV3-2) to TRBJ2-6, with D uncertain. The length of the CDR3 is 15 residues. V was clipped by 3 bases and J by 0 bases, with 6 bases between them. Germline loops: CDR1 LGHDT, CDR2 YNNKEL (reference sequence). The DNA for the CDR3 is TGTGCCAGCAGCCAGATTAGCTCTGGGGCCAACGTCCTGACTTTC. It is translated as CASSQISSGANVLTF.

The CDR3 bases are TGTGCCAGCAGGCCCAATGCCGAAATGGGAACTGAAGCTTTCTTT. This gives the protein CASRPNAEMGTEAFF. This sequence joins TRBV2 and TRBJ1-1, with D unclear. The germline gives CDR1 SNHLY, CDR2 FYNNEI. The CDR3 is 15 amino acids. The V end was cut by 6 bases, the J end by 5 bases, with 19 bases between.

The chain joins TRBV11-1 to TRBJ2-3; 8 bases map to TRBD2. This CDR3 is built from 15 residues. Germline-derived CDR1 and CDR2 are SGHAT and FQDESV (reference sequence). V was pared by 4 bases and J by 1 base, with 4 bases of the junction left unmatched. The CDR3 DNA reads TGTGCCAGCAGCTCAGGGACTAGTGGCACAGATACGCAGTATTTT. This encodes CASSSGTSGTDTQYF.

The chain carries TRBV5-4 and TRBJ2-2; 7 bases line up with TRBD1. The CDR3 contains 16 residues. The V gene's germline CDR1 is SGHNT and CDR2 YYREEE (reference sequence). V dropped 4 bases and J dropped 0; count of bases not matched to a gene: 6. In nucleotides, the CDR3 is TGTGCCAGCAGCCCTCTACAGGGGTCGAACACCGGGGAGCTGTTTTTT. Amino acids: CASSPLQGSNTGELFF.

This chain uses TRBV6-2 or TRBV6-3 with TRBJ2-7, with D possibly being TRBD1 (5 bases). CDR3 size: 18 residues. Per the germline V gene, CDR1 is MNHEY and CDR2 is SVGEGT. V gave up 2 bases and J gave up 3 bases, with 23 bases separating them. CDR3 in amino acids: CASSYTLLQGKGFYEQYF. As DNA, the CDR3 is TGTGCCAGCAGTTACACCCTACTTCAGGGAAAAGGCTTCTACGAGCAGTACTTC.

The V and J genes are TRBV6-5 and TRBJ2-2; tentative D call: TRBD1 (5 bases). The length of the CDR3 is 16 residues. With 2 bases removed from V and 1 base from J, the gap between germline ends came to 11 bases. The germline gives CDR1 MNHEY, CDR2 SVGAGI. CDR3 amino acids: CASSYTRRENTGELFF. In DNA, the CDR3 is TGTGCCAGCAGTTACACACGCAGGGAGAACACCGGGGAGCTGTTTTTT.

CDR3 in DNA: TGTGCCAGCAGCTTAGATGGGACTAGCGGGAGTCGGGGCACCGGGGAGCTGTTTTTT. This encodes CASSLDGTSGSRGTGELFF. This rearrangement joins TRBV7-9 to TRBJ2-2; 14 nucleotides line up with TRBD2. The CDR3 length is 19 residues. V was pared by 1 base and J by 4 bases, with 8 bases of the junction left unmatched. Germline V gene lookup returns CDR1 SEHNR and CDR2 FQNEAQ (reference sequence).

The chain joins TRBV30 to TRBJ2-2; D is ambiguous. There are 11 residues in the CDR3. The V end was cut by 0 bases, the J end by 7 bases, with 3 bases between. Germline loops: CDR1 GTSNPN, CDR2 SVGIG (reference sequence). This CDR3 is CAWSVGGELFF. The DNA for the CDR3 is TGTGCCTGGAGTGTCGGCGGGGAGCTGTTTTTT.

The CDR3 sequence is CASEALRQGSTDTQYF. The DNA of the CDR3 is TGTGCCAGCGAGGCCCTCCGACAGGGATCCACAGATACGCAGTATTTT. The chain has TRBV11-3 and TRBJ2-3; 7 bases are shared with TRBD1. The CDR3 consists of 16 residues. V was clipped by 8 bases and J by 2 bases; unmatched bases: 13. Germline V lookup: CDR1 SGHNT, CDR2 YENEEA. The full variable domain, with the rest looked up from reference TRBV11-3 and TRBJ2-3, is EAGVVQSPRYKIIEKKQPVAFWCNPISGHNTLYWYLQNLGQGPELLIRYENEEAVDDSQLPKDRFSAERLKGVDSTLKIQPAELGDSAVYLCASEALRQGSTDTQYFGPGTRLTVL.

The genes are TRBV7-2 and TRBJ1-6; no clear D gene. CDR1 and CDR2 (germline): SGHTA, FQGNSA. The CDR3 is 13 residues long. V lost 4 bases, J lost 12 bases, and 13 bases lay in between. The CDR3 here is CASSSAINGPLHF. The CDR3, as DNA: TGTGCCAGCAGCTCAGCCATCAACGGACCCCTCCACTTT.

This clone was observed once. V usage is TRBV11-2 and J usage is TRBJ2-1; the match to TRBD2 covers 10 bases. This CDR3 is built from 15 residues. Germline V gene sequence: CDR1 SGHAT, CDR2 FQNNGV. The trim removed 3 bases at V and 9 bases at J, leaving 8 bases unmatched. The CDR3 loop reads CASSLSGLAEGEQFF. The CDR3 DNA reads as TGTGCCAGCAGCTTGAGTGGACTAGCGGAAGGTGAGCAGTTCTTC.

The chain carries TRBV9 and TRBJ2-1, with TRBD2 identical over 11 bases. V was clipped by 0 bases and J by 9 bases; unmatched bases: 11. There are 17 residues in the CDR3. Germline CDR1 is SGDLS and CDR2 is YYNGEE. The CDR3 nucleotides are TGTGCCAGCAGCGTAGGGGTGACTAGCGGGGTGAAGGGTGAGCAGTTCTTC. It codes for CASSVGVTSGVKGEQFF. Looking up the rest from reference TRBV9 and TRBJ2-1 gives the full variable domain: DSGVTQTPKHLITATGQRVTLRCSPRSGDLSVYWYQQSLDQGLQFLIQYYNGEERAKGNILERFSAQQFPDLHSELNLSSLELGDSALYFCASSVGVTSGVKGEQFFGPGTRLTVL.

This clone was recorded once. The rearrangement links TRBV18 to TRBJ2-2, with TRBD1 identical over 12 bases. The CDR3 sequence is 16 residues long. CDR1 and CDR2 from the germline V gene are KGHSH and LQKENI. J gave up 4 bases and V 6 bases, and 6 bases lay outside the gene matches. DNA for the CDR3: TGTGCCAGCTCGCCCGGGACAGGGGGCACCACCGGGGAGCTGTTTTTT. It yields the protein CASSPGTGGTTGELFF.

The chain combines TRBV6-2 or TRBV6-3 with TRBJ1-5, with 8 bases that match TRBD1. Germline V gives CDR1 MNHEY, CDR2 SVGEGT. The CDR3 covers 15 residues. J lost 4 bases, V lost 4 bases, and 6 bases had no gene match. The CDR3 region has the DNA TGTGCCAGCAGTTTACTAGGACAGGGAAATCAGCCCCAGCATTTT. This codes for CASSLLGQGNQPQHF.

This clone is a singleton in its sample. The V and J genes are TRBV19 and TRBJ2-7; 7 nucleotides line up with TRBD1. V was clipped by 7 bases and J by 2 bases; unmatched bases: 8. The CDR3 runs 14 residues. CDR1 LNHDA and CDR2 SQIVND come from the germline V gene (reference sequence). CDR3 DNA sequence: TGTGCCAGTAACTCAGGGGGAGAGACCTACGAGCAGTACTTC. This encodes CASNSGGETYEQYF.

This clone has just a few counts. The chain is built from TRBV14 and TRBJ1-5, with a tentative D call TRBD1 (6 bases). CDR1 and CDR2 from the germline V gene are SGHDN and FVKESK. This CDR3 has 16 residues. V shed 1 base and J shed 0 bases, with 10 bases lying between them. In DNA, the CDR3 is TGTGCCAGCAGCCAAGGGGGACACTTTAGCAATCAGCCCCAGCATTTT. Translated, it gives CASSQGGHFSNQPQHF.